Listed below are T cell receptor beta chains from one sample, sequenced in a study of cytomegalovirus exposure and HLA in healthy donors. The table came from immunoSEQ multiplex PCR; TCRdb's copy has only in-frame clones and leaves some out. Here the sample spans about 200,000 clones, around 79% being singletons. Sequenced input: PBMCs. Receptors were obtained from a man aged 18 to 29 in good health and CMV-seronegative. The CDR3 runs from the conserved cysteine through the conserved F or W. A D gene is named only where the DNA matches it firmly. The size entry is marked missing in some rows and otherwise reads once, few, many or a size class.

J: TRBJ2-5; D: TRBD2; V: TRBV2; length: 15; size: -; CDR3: CASSEQWAGVETQYF; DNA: TGTGCCAGCAGTGAACAGTGGGCGGGAGTGGAGACCCAGTACTTC
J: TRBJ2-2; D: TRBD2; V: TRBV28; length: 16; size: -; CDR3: CASSHTSGGNTGELFF; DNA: TGTGCCAGCAGTCACACTAGCGGGGGGAACACCGGGGAGCTGTTTTTT
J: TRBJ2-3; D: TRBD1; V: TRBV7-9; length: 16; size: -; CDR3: CASSPRTGGDTDTQYF; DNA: TGTGCCAGCAGCCCCCGGACAGGGGGAGACACAGATACGCAGTATTTT
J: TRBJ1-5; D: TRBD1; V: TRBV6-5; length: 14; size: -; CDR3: CASRDGTGVQPQHF; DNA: TGTGCCAGTCGAGACGGGACAGGGGTCCAGCCCCAGCATTTT
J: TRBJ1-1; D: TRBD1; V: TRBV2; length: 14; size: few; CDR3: CASSVVQGDAEAFF; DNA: TGTGCCAGCAGTGTAGTTCAGGGGGACGCTGAAGCTTTCTTT
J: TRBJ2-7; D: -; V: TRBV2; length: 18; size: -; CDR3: CASSDFADFGVPHYEQYF; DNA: TGTGCCAGCAGTGATTTCGCGGATTTCGGGGTTCCCCACTACGAGCAGTACTTC
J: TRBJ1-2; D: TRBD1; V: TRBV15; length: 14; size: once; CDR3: CATSRGQGHYGYTF; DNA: TGTGCCACCAGCAGAGGACAGGGCCACTATGGCTACACCTTC
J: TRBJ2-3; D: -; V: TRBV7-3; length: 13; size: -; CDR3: CASSPEYTDTQYF; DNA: TGTGCCAGCAGCCCGGAGTACACAGATACGCAGTATTTT
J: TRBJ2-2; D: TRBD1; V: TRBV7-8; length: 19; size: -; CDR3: CASSLRTAGQEGITGELFF; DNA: TGTGCCAGCAGCTTAAGGACCGCCGGACAGGAAGGAATTACCGGGGAGCTGTTTTTT
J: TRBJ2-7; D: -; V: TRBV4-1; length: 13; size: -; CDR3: CASSQEYAYEQYF; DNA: TGCGCCAGCAGCCAAGAGTATGCCTACGAGCAGTACTTC
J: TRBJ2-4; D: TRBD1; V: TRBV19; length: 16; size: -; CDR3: CASSIPGQGAKNIQYF; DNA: TGTGCCAGTAGTATACCGGGACAGGGGGCCAAAAACATTCAGTACTTC
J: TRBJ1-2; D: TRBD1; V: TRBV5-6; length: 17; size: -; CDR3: CASSLRTGGESRDGYTF; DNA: TGTGCCAGCAGCTTAAGGACAGGGGGCGAATCGCGGGATGGCTACACCTTC
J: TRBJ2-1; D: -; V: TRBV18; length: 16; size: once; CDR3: CASSPPGWSPNNEQFF; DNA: TGTGCCAGCTCACCACCGGGTTGGAGCCCGAACAATGAGCAGTTCTTC
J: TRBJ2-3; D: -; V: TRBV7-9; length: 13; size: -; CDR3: CASSSAQADTQYF; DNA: TGTGCCAGCAGCTCCGCCCAGGCAGATACGCAGTATTTT
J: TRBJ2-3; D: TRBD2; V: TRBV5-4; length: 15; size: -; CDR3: CASSFSGGAADTQYF; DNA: TGTGCCAGCAGCTTTAGCGGGGGGGCCGCAGATACGCAGTATTTT
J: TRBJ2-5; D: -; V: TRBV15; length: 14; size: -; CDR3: CATSRDLGVETQYF; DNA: TGTGCCACCAGCAGAGATCTAGGAGTCGAGACCCAGTACTTC
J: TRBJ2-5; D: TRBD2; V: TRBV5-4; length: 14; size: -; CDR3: CASSLAGGKETQYF; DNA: TGTGCCAGCAGCTTAGCGGGGGGGAAAGAGACCCAGTACTTC
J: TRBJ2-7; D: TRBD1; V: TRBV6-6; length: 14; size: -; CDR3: CASSYAGQGSKQYF; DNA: TGTGCCAGCAGTTACGCGGGACAGGGTTCCAAGCAGTACTTC
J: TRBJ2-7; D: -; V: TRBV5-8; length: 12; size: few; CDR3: CASSLEHYEQYF; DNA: TGTGCCAGCAGCTTGGAGCACTACGAGCAGTACTTC
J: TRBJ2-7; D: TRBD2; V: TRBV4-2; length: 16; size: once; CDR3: CASSQDLLAGRGEQYF; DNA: TGTGCCAGCAGCCAAGACCTACTAGCGGGACGGGGGGAGCAGTACTTC
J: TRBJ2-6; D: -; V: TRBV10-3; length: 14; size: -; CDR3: CAIKETSGANVLTF; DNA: TGTGCCATCAAGGAGACTTCTGGGGCCAACGTCCTGACTTTC
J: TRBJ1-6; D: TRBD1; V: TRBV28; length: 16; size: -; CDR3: CASRHTRDRLNSPLHF; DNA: TGTGCCAGCAGACACACCCGGGACAGGTTGAATTCACCCCTCCACTTT
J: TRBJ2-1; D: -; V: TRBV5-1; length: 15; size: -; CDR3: CASSLGGTADNEQFF; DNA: TGCGCCAGCAGCTTGGGCGGGACAGCTGACAATGAGCAGTTCTTC
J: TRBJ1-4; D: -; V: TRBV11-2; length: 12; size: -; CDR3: CASSLAGEKLFF; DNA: TGTGCCAGCAGCTTAGCCGGTGAAAAACTGTTTTTT
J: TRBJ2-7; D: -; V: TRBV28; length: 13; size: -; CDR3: CASSSGQNYEQYF; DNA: TGTGCCAGCAGTTCGGGACAAAACTACGAGCAGTACTTC
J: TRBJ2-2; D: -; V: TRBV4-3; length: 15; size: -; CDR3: CASSQVPAATGELFF; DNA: TGCGCCAGCAGCCAGGTCCCGGCGGCGACCGGGGAGCTGTTTTTT
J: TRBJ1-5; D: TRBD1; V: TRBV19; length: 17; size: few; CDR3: CASSSQGTGTVNQPQHF; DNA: TGTGCCAGTAGTTCCCAGGGAACCGGGACAGTAAATCAGCCCCAGCATTTT
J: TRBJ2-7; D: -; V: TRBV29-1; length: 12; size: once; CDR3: CSVLGEGYEQYF; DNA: TGCAGCGTTTTAGGAGAGGGCTACGAGCAGTACTTC
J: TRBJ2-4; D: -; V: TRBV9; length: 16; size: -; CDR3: CASSPHSRVGGDIQYF; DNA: TGTGCCAGCAGCCCACATTCAAGGGTCGGAGGGGACATTCAGTACTTC
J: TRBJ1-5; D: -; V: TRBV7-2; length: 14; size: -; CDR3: CASSLVPQPQGQHF; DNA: TGTGCCAGCAGCTTAGTCCCCCAACCGCAGGGCCAGCATTTT
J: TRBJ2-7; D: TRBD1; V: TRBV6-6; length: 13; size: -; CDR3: CASSGTATYEQYF; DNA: TGTGCCAGCAGCGGGACAGCTACCTACGAGCAGTACTTC
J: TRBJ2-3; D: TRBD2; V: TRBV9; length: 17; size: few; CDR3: CASTDPREGFSTDTQYF; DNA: TGTGCCAGCACCGACCCCCGGGAGGGCTTTAGCACAGATACGCAGTATTTT
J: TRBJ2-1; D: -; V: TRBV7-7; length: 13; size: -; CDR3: CASSLADSNEQFF; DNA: TGTGCTAGCAGCTTAGCGGACAGCAATGAGCAGTTCTTC
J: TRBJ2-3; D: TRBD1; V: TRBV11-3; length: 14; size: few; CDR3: CASSPGGVGDTQYF; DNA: TGTGCCAGCAGCCCAGGGGGAGTTGGAGATACGCAGTATTTT
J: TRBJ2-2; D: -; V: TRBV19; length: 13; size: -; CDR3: CASSIGLTGELFF; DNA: TGTGCCAGTAGTATAGGGCTCACCGGGGAGCTGTTTTTT
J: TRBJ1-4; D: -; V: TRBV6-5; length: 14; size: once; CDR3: CASRLGALRGKLFF; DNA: TGTGCCAGCAGATTGGGGGCTCTAAGGGGAAAACTGTTTTTT
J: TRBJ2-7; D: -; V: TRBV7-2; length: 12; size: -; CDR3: CASSLPGYEQYF; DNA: TGTGCCAGCAGCTTGCCGGGCTACGAGCAGTACTTC
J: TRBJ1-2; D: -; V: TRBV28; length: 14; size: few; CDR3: CASRLAGVAYGYTF; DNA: TGTGCCAGCAGATTAGCAGGGGTGGCCTATGGCTACACCTTC
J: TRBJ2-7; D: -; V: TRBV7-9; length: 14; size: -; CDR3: CASSPHLGSYEQYF; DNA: TGTGCCAGCAGTCCCCACCTGGGGAGCTACGAGCAGTACTTC
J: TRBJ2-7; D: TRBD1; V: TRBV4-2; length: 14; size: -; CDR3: CASSTQQGPYEQYF; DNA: TGTGCCAGCAGCACACAACAGGGGCCCTACGAGCAGTACTTC
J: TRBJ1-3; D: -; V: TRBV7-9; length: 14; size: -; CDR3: CASSLAGSGNTIYF; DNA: TGTGCCAGCAGCTTAGCCGGCTCTGGAAACACCATATATTTT
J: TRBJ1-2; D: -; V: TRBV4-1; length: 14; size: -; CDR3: CASSQDVQGYGYTF; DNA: TGCGCCAGCAGCCAAGATGTACAGGGCTATGGCTACACCTTC
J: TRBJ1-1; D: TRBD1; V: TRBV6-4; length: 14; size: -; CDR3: CASRADRGIAEAFF; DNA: TGTGCCAGCAGGGCGGACAGGGGTATTGCTGAAGCTTTCTTT
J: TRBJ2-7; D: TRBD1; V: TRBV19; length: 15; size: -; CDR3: CASSIGTGDSYEQYF; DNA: TGTGCCAGTAGTATTGGGACAGGGGACTCCTACGAGCAGTACTTC
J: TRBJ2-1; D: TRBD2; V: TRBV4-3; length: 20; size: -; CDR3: CASSQHTQLAGRSSYNEQFF; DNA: TGCGCCAGCAGCCAACACACCCAATTAGCGGGGAGGAGCTCCTACAATGAGCAGTTCTTC
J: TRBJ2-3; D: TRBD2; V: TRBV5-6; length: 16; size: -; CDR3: CASKWDSGGSTDTQYF; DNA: TGTGCCAGCAAATGGGATAGCGGGGGCAGCACAGATACGCAGTATTTT
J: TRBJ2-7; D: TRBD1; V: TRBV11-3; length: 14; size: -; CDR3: CASSLGQGDYEQYF; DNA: TGTGCCAGCAGCTTGGGACAGGGGGACTACGAGCAGTACTTC
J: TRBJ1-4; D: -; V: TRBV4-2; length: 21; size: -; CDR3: CASSPPPGWVRKEEENEKLFF; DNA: TGTGCCAGCAGCCCTCCGCCAGGGTGGGTGAGGAAAGAAGAGGAGAATGAAAAACTGTTTTTT
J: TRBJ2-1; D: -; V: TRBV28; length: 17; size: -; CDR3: CASSGTRGGWIDNEQFF; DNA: TGTGCCAGCAGTGGTACCAGGGGTGGGTGGATTGATAATGAGCAGTTCTTC
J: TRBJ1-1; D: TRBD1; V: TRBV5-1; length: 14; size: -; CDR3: CASSGGTANTEAFF; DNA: TGCGCCAGCAGCGGAGGGACAGCGAACACTGAAGCTTTCTTT
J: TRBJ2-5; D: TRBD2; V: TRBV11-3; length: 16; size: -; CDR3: CASSLEVAGGQETQYF; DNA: TGTGCCAGCAGCTTAGAAGTAGCGGGGGGCCAAGAGACCCAGTACTTC